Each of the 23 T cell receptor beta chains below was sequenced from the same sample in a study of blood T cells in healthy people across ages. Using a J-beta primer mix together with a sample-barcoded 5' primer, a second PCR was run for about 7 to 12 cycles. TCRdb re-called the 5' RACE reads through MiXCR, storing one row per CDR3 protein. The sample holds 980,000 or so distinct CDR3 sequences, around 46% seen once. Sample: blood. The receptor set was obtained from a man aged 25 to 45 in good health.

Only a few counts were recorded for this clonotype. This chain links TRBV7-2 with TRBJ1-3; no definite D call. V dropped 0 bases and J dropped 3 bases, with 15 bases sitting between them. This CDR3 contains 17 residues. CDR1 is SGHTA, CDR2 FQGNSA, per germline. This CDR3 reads CASSLARAGRDGNTIYF. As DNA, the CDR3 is TGTGCCAGCAGCTTAGCGCGGGCAGGTAGAGATGGAAACACCATATATTTT.

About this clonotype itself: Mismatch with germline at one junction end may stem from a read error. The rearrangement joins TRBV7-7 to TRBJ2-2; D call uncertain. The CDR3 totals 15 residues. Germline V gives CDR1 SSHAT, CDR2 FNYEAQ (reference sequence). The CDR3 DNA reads TGTGCTAGCAGCTTAGAACCGAGGAACACCGGGGAGCTGTTTTTT. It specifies CASSLEPRNTGELFF.

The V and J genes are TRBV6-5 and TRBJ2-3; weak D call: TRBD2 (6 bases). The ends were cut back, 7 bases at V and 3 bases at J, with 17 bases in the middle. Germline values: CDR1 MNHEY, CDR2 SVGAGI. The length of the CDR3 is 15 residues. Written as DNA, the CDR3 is TGTGCCAGCACGTACGGGGCTAGCGCTACAGATACGCAGTATTTT. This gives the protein CASTYGASATDTQYF.

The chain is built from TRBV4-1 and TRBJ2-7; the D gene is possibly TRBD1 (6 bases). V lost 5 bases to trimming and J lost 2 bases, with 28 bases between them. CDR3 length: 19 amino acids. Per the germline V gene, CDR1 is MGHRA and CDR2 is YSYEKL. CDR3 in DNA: TGCGCCAGCAGCTACAACGAGAGAAATCCGGGACACGGACCCTACGAGCAGTACTTC. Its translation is CASSYNERNPGHGPYEQYF.

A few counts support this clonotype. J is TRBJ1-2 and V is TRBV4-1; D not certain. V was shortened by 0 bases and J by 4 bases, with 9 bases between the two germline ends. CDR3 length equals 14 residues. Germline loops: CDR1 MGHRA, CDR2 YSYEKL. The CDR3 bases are TGCGCCAGCAGCCAAGAAGAGAGATCCTATGGCTACACCTTC. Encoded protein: CASSQEERSYGYTF.

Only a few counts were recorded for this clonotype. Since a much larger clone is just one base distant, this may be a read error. The CDR3 spells CASSRGLGQPQHF. The CDR3 nucleotides read TGTGCCAGCAGCCGGGGACTTGGGCAGCCCCAGCATTTT. The chain uses TRBV3-1 and TRBJ1-5, with D maybe TRBD1 (5 bases). V lost 4 bases and J lost 7, with 11 bases in between. The CDR3 totals 13 residues. The germline V gene encodes CDR1 LGHDT and CDR2 YNNKEL (reference sequence).

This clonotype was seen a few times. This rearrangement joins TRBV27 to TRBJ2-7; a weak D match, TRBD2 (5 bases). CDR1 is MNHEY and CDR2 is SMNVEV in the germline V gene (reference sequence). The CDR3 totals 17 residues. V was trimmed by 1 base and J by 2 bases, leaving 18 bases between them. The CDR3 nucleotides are TGTGCCAGCAGTTTATTACCCGGGGTTGGTACCGCCTACGAGCAGTACTTC. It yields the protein CASSLLPGVGTAYEQYF.

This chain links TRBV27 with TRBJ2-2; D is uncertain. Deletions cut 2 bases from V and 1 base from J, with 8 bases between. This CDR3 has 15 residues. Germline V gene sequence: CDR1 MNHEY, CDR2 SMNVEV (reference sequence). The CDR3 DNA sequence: TGTGCCAGCAGTTTAGTTCTTCTGAACACCGGGGAGCTGTTTTTT. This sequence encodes CASSLVLLNTGELFF.

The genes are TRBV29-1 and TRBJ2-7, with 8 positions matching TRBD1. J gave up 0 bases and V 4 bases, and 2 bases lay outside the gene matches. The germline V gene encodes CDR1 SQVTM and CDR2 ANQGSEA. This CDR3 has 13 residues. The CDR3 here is CSVVTGGSYEQYF. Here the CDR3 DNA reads TGCAGCGTTGTAACAGGGGGCTCCTACGAGCAGTACTTC.

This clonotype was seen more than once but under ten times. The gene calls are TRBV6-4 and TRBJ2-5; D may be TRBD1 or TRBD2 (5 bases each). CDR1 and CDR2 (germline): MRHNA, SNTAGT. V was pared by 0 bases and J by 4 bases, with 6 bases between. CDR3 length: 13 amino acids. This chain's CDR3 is CASSDSRGETQYF. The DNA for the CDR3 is TGTGCCAGCAGTGACTCGAGGGGAGAGACCCAGTACTTC.

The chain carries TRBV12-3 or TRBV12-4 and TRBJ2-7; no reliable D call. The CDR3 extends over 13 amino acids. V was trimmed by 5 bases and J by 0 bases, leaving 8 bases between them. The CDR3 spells CASSLHLSYEQYF. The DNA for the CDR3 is TGTGCCAGCAGTCTACACCTCTCCTACGAGCAGTACTTC.

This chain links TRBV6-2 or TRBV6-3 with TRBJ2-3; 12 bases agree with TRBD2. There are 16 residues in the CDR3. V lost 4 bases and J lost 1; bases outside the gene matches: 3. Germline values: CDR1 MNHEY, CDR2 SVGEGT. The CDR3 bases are TGTGCCAGCAGTTTCTCTAGCGGGGGGGGCACAGATACGCAGTATTTT. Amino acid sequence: CASSFSSGGGTDTQYF.

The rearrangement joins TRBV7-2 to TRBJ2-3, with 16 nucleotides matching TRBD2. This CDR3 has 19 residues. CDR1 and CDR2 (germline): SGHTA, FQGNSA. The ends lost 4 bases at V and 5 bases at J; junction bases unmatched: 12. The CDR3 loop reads CASSSGTSGGAADLDTQYF. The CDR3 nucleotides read TGTGCCAGCAGCTCCGGGACTAGCGGGGGGGCCGCCGATTTAGATACGCAGTATTTT.

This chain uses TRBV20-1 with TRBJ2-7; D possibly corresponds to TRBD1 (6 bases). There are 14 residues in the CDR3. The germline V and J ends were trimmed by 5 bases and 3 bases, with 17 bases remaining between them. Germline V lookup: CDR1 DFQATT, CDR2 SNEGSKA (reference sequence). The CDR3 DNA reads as TGCAGTGCTTGCCCGGGACACGGGAACTACGAGCAGTACTTC. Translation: CSACPGHGNYEQYF.

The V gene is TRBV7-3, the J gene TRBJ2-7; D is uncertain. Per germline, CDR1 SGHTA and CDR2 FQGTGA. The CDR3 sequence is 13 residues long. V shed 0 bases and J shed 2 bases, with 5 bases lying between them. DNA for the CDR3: TGTGCCAGCAGCTTAACTCACCCCTACGAGCAGTACTTC. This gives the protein CASSLTHPYEQYF.

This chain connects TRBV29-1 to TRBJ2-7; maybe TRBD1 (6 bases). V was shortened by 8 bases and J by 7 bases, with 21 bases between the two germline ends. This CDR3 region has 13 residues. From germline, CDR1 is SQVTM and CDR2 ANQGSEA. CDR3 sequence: CSISEGGLREQYF. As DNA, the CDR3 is TGCAGCATCTCCGAAGGGGGTCTCCGGGAGCAGTACTTC.

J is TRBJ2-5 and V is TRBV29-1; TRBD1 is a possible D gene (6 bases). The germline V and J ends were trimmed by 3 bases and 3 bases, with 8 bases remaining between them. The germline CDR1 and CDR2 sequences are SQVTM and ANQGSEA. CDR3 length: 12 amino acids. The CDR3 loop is CSVEGAEETQYF. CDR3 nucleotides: TGCAGCGTTGAGGGGGCTGAAGAGACCCAGTACTTC.

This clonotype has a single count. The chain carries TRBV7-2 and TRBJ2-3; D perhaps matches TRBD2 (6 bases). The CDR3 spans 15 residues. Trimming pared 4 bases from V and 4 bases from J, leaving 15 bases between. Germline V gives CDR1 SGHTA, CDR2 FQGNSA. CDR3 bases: TGTGCCAGCAGCTGGCGGGACTTGAAGGCAGATACGCAGTATTTT. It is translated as CASSWRDLKADTQYF.

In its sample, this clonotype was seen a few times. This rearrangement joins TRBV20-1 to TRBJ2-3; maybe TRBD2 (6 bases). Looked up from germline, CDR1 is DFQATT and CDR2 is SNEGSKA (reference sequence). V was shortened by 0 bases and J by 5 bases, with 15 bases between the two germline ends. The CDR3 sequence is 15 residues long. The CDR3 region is CSARDTRGSEDTQYF. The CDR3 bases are TGCAGTGCTAGAGATACCCGGGGGAGTGAAGATACGCAGTATTTT.

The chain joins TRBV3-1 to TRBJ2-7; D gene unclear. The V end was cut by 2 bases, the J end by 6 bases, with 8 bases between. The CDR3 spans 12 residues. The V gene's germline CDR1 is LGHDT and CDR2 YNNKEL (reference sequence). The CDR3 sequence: CASSQRPGEQYF. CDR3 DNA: TGTGCCAGCAGCCAACGCCCCGGCGAGCAGTACTTC.

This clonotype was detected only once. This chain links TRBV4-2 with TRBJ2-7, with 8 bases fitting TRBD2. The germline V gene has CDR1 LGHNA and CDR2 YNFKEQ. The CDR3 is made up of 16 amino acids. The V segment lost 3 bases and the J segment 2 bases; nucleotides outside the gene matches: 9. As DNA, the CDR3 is TGTGCCAGCAGCCAGGGGGCCAGCGGGGGACCCTACGAGCAGTACTTC. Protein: CASSQGASGGPYEQYF.

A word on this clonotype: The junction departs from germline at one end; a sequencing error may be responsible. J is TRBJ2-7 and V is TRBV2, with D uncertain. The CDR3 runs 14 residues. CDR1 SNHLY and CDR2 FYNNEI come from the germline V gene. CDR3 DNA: TGTGCCGGCAGTGAAGGGTACAGCACCTACGAGCAGTACTTC. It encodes CAGSEGYSTYEQYF.

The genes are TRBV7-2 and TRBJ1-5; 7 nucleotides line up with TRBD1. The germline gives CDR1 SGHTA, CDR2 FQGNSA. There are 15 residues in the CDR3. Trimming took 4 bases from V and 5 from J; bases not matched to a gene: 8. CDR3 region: CASSSQAGGDQPQHF. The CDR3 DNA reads TGTGCCAGCAGCTCCCAGGCAGGGGGGGATCAGCCCCAGCATTTT.